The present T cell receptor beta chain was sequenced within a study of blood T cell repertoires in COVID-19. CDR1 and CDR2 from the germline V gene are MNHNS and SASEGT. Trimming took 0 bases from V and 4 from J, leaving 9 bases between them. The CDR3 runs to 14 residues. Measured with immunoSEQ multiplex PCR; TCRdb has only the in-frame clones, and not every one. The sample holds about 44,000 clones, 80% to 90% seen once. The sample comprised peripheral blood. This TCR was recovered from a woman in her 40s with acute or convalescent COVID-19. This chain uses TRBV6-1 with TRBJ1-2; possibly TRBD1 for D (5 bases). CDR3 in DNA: TGTGCCAGCAGTGAAGCCGGGGGGGGCTATGGCTACACCTTC. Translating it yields CASSEAGGGYGYTF.